Below, one T cell receptor beta chain is given with its context. The antigen is undetermined. This specimen belongs to a study of T cell responses to AZD1222 COVID-19 vaccine. Here immunoSEQ multiplex PCR was the method, and the copy in TCRdb shows in-frame clones only, minus some. The sample lists roughly 67,000 clones, about nine tenths occurring once. Whole-study findings and limits: Donors skewed white British and female; clonal diversity was possibly underestimated. Repertoire samples came only from after the peak T cell response. Of the AZD1222 recipients, only five to seven were seropositive at baseline.

Specimen: peripheral blood, collected on day 0 of AZD1222 vaccination. The receptor was isolated from an adult in good health.

The CDR3 sequence is CASSQGGLDYEQYF. The CDR3 DNA reads TGTGCCAGCAGCCAAGGGGGGCTAGACTACGAGCAGTACTTC. The rearrangement links TRBV4-2 to TRBJ2-7; perhaps TRBD1 as D (6 bases). There are 14 residues in the CDR3. Germline V gene lookup returns CDR1 LGHNA and CDR2 YNFKEQ. The V end lost 1 base, the J end lost 3 bases, and 10 bases lay between the germline ends.